These T cell receptor beta chains were read from a single sample in a study of neurological immune-mediated disorders. From the 5' RACE reads, TCRdb called clonotypes with MiXCR, one entry per CDR3 protein. The sample includes some 61,000 distinct CDR3 sequences, less than 4% of them seen just once. The sequenced sample was PBMCs. These receptors all come from a man younger than 45 with multiple sclerosis. CDR3s include the opening cysteine and the closing phenylalanine or tryptophan. The order of the fields is V gene, J gene, D gene, clone size, CDR3 protein, CDR3 DNA. The D gene is left open where the match is weak. Size values are once, few and many counts, or a class for expanded clones, and some rows have none.

V gene: TRBV28; J gene: TRBJ2-3; D gene: NA; clone size: once; CDR3 protein: CASSYLGGDTQYF; CDR3 DNA: TGTGCCAGCAGTTACCTAGGGGGGGATACGCAGTATTTT
V gene: TRBV20-1; J gene: TRBJ2-7; D gene: TRBD1; clone size: many; CDR3 protein: CSATGTGGVYEQYF; CDR3 DNA: TGCAGTGCTACAGGGACAGGGGGCGTCTACGAGCAGTACTTC
V gene: TRBV6-1; J gene: TRBJ2-1; D gene: NA; clone size: many; CDR3 protein: CAVDSRTYNEQFF; CDR3 DNA: TGTGCGGTGGATAGCAGAACCTACAATGAGCAGTTCTTC
V gene: TRBV20-1; J gene: TRBJ1-2; D gene: NA; clone size: many; CDR3 protein: CSAQLGGILNGYTF; CDR3 DNA: TGCAGTGCCCAACTAGGGGGGATTCTAAATGGCTACACCTTC
V gene: TRBV10-3; J gene: TRBJ2-1; D gene: TRBD1; clone size: many; CDR3 protein: CAISRDRAYNEQFF; CDR3 DNA: TGTGCCATCAGTAGGGACAGGGCCTACAATGAGCAGTTCTTC
V gene: TRBV20-1; J gene: TRBJ1-3; D gene: TRBD1; clone size: many; CDR3 protein: CSARGQQGKVGNTIYF; CDR3 DNA: TGCAGTGCTAGAGGCCAACAGGGGAAGGTTGGAAACACCATATATTTT
V gene: TRBV5-1; J gene: TRBJ2-3; D gene: NA; clone size: many; CDR3 protein: CASSLSSGDTQYF; CDR3 DNA: TGCGCCAGCAGCTTGTCTTCTGGCGATACGCAGTATTTT
V gene: TRBV5-1; J gene: TRBJ1-1; D gene: NA; clone size: many; CDR3 protein: CASSLSILRTGNTEAFF; CDR3 DNA: TGCGCCAGCAGCTTGTCAATCCTACGGACGGGGAACACTGAAGCTTTCTTT
V gene: TRBV29-1; J gene: TRBJ2-1; D gene: TRBD2; clone size: many; CDR3 protein: CSASGSGGDEQFF; CDR3 DNA: TGCAGCGCTAGCGGGTCGGGGGGCGATGAGCAGTTCTTC
V gene: TRBV19; J gene: TRBJ1-1; D gene: TRBD1; clone size: many; CDR3 protein: CASRFTGVLTEAFF; CDR3 DNA: TGTGCCAGCCGATTTACAGGGGTGCTCACTGAAGCTTTCTTT
V gene: TRBV5-6; J gene: TRBJ1-1; D gene: NA; clone size: many; CDR3 protein: CASSLGGVHTEAFF; CDR3 DNA: TGTGCCAGCAGCTTGGGGGGAGTGCACACTGAAGCTTTCTTT
V gene: TRBV20-1; J gene: TRBJ1-4; D gene: NA; clone size: many; CDR3 protein: CSADRDMLGEKLFF; CDR3 DNA: TGCAGTGCTGACCGGGACATGTTGGGCGAAAAACTGTTTTTT
V gene: TRBV7-9; J gene: TRBJ2-1; D gene: TRBD2; clone size: many; CDR3 protein: CASSPGGGGHNEQFF; CDR3 DNA: TGTGCCAGCAGCCCCGGCGGCGGGGGTCACAATGAGCAGTTCTTC
V gene: TRBV4-3; J gene: TRBJ1-5; D gene: NA; clone size: many; CDR3 protein: CASSRDRGNQPQHF; CDR3 DNA: TGCGCCAGCAGCCGAGATAGGGGTAATCAGCCCCAGCATTTT
V gene: TRBV20-1; J gene: TRBJ2-7; D gene: NA; clone size: many; CDR3 protein: CSATDRYSYEQYF; CDR3 DNA: TGCAGTGCAACTGACAGGTACTCCTACGAGCAGTACTTC
V gene: TRBV5-1; J gene: TRBJ1-2; D gene: TRBD1; clone size: many; CDR3 protein: CASSTTTGGSHGYTF; CDR3 DNA: TGCGCCAGCAGCACAACGACAGGGGGCAGTCATGGCTACACCTTC
V gene: TRBV10-2; J gene: TRBJ1-5; D gene: NA; clone size: NA; CDR3 protein: CASSDSYQPQNF; CDR3 DNA: TGCGCCAGCAGCGATTCATATCAGCCCCAAAATTTT
V gene: TRBV20-1; J gene: TRBJ1-5; D gene: NA; clone size: many; CDR3 protein: CSARPGRLEPQHF; CDR3 DNA: TGCAGTGCTAGACCGGGTAGACTGGAGCCCCAGCATTTT
V gene: TRBV4-2; J gene: TRBJ1-2; D gene: TRBD1; clone size: many; CDR3 protein: CASTKAGTGYGYTF; CDR3 DNA: TGTGCCAGCACCAAAGCAGGGACAGGGTATGGCTACACCTTC
V gene: TRBV12-3/TRBV12-4; J gene: TRBJ2-7; D gene: NA; clone size: many; CDR3 protein: CASRGPSSYEQYF; CDR3 DNA: TGTGCCAGCAGAGGCCCTTCATCTTACGAGCAGTACTTC
V gene: TRBV19; J gene: TRBJ1-1; D gene: TRBD1; clone size: many; CDR3 protein: CASLSGGVTEAFF; CDR3 DNA: TGTGCCAGCTTATCAGGGGGCGTGACTGAAGCTTTCTTT
V gene: TRBV20-1; J gene: TRBJ2-7; D gene: TRBD2; clone size: many; CDR3 protein: CSARGLAREQYF; CDR3 DNA: TGCAGTGCTAGGGGACTAGCTCGGGAGCAGTACTTC
V gene: TRBV6-1; J gene: TRBJ2-5; D gene: NA; clone size: few; CDR3 protein: CASGPQKPRETQYF; CDR3 DNA: TGTGCCAGCGGGCCGCAGAAACCGCGGGAGACCCAGTACTTC
V gene: TRBV14; J gene: TRBJ2-5; D gene: TRBD2; clone size: NA; CDR3 protein: CASSLRGGLETQYF; CDR3 DNA: TGTGCCAGCAGCCTCCGGGGGGGCCTTGAGACCCAGTACTTC
V gene: TRBV7-6; J gene: TRBJ1-1; D gene: TRBD1; clone size: many; CDR3 protein: CASSLDWQGGMNTEAFF; CDR3 DNA: TGTGCCAGCAGCTTAGATTGGCAGGGGGGAATGAACACTGAAGCTTTCTTT
V gene: TRBV7-2; J gene: TRBJ1-1; D gene: NA; clone size: many; CDR3 protein: CASSLAHPGLNTEAFF; CDR3 DNA: TGTGCCAGCAGCTTAGCTCACCCAGGGTTGAACACTGAAGCTTTCTTT
V gene: TRBV5-1; J gene: TRBJ1-2; D gene: TRBD1; clone size: few; CDR3 protein: CASSLGDRELRGYTF; CDR3 DNA: TGCGCCAGCAGCTTGGGAGACAGGGAATTACGTGGCTACACCTTC
V gene: TRBV25-1; J gene: TRBJ1-2; D gene: NA; clone size: NA; CDR3 protein: CASGGAGYGYTF; CDR3 DNA: TGTGCCAGCGGGGGGGCAGGCTATGGCTACACCTTC
V gene: TRBV7-2; J gene: TRBJ2-6; D gene: TRBD1; clone size: few; CDR3 protein: CASSLGFKGAAGANVLTF; CDR3 DNA: TGTGCCAGCAGCTTAGGCTTTAAGGGGGCAGCTGGGGCCAACGTCCTGACTTTC
V gene: TRBV5-1; J gene: TRBJ2-5; D gene: NA; clone size: many; CDR3 protein: CASSLVPSQETQYF; CDR3 DNA: TGCGCCAGCAGCTTGGTGCCGTCACAAGAGACCCAGTACTTC
V gene: TRBV27; J gene: TRBJ2-5; D gene: NA; clone size: many; CDR3 protein: CASSKNQETQYF; CDR3 DNA: TGTGCCAGCAGTAAGAACCAAGAGACCCAGTACTTC
V gene: TRBV7-2; J gene: TRBJ2-3; D gene: TRBD2; clone size: many; CDR3 protein: CASSRGTSGGQPVTQYF; CDR3 DNA: TGTGCCAGCAGCCGAGGGACTAGCGGGGGCCAACCTGTTACGCAGTATTTT
V gene: TRBV5-1; J gene: TRBJ2-5; D gene: TRBD1; clone size: many; CDR3 protein: CASSLTGGMETQYF; CDR3 DNA: TGCGCCAGCAGCTTGACAGGGGGAATGGAGACCCAGTACTTC
V gene: TRBV5-6; J gene: TRBJ2-2; D gene: TRBD2; clone size: many; CDR3 protein: CASTTELAGISTGELFF; CDR3 DNA: TGTGCCAGCACCACCGAACTAGCGGGGATTAGCACCGGGGAGCTGTTTTTT
V gene: TRBV7-7; J gene: TRBJ2-4; D gene: NA; clone size: many; CDR3 protein: CASSLAEGWTKNIQYF; CDR3 DNA: TGTGCCAGCAGCTTAGCGGAGGGTTGGACCAAAAACATTCAGTACTTC
V gene: TRBV20-1; J gene: TRBJ2-5; D gene: NA; clone size: many; CDR3 protein: CSARRDPSRETQYF; CDR3 DNA: TGCAGTGCTAGACGAGACCCCAGTCGGGAGACCCAGTACTTC
V gene: TRBV12-3/TRBV12-4; J gene: TRBJ2-5; D gene: NA; clone size: many; CDR3 protein: CASSPAGRTETQYF; CDR3 DNA: TGTGCCAGCAGCCCCGCGGGCCGGACAGAGACCCAGTACTTC
V gene: TRBV20-1; J gene: TRBJ2-3; D gene: NA; clone size: NA; CDR3 protein: CSARGTSTDTQYF; CDR3 DNA: TGCAGTGCTAGGGGGACTAGCACAGATACGCAGTATTTT
V gene: TRBV29-1; J gene: TRBJ2-1; D gene: NA; clone size: many; CDR3 protein: CSVNHLPGNEQFF; CDR3 DNA: TGCAGCGTTAATCATCTGCCGGGCAATGAGCAGTTCTTC
V gene: TRBV9; J gene: TRBJ1-1; D gene: NA; clone size: many; CDR3 protein: CASSVGDRMGTEAFF; CDR3 DNA: TGTGCCAGCAGCGTAGGTGACCGGATGGGCACTGAAGCTTTCTTT
V gene: TRBV10-3; J gene: TRBJ2-5; D gene: NA; clone size: many; CDR3 protein: CAISESKVGGETQYF; CDR3 DNA: TGTGCCATCAGTGAGTCGAAGGTTGGAGGGGAGACCCAGTACTTC
V gene: TRBV12-3/TRBV12-4; J gene: TRBJ2-1; D gene: TRBD1; clone size: many; CDR3 protein: CASTPPPGQGTHEQFF; CDR3 DNA: TGTGCCAGCACCCCACCCCCGGGACAGGGTACCCATGAGCAGTTCTTC
V gene: TRBV14; J gene: TRBJ1-2; D gene: NA; clone size: many; CDR3 protein: CASSPGRGKVYGYTF; CDR3 DNA: TGTGCCAGCAGCCCCGGTAGGGGGAAGGTCTATGGCTACACCTTC
V gene: TRBV10-3; J gene: TRBJ1-1; D gene: TRBD1; clone size: many; CDR3 protein: CAIRPTGQASEAFF; CDR3 DNA: TGTGCCATCAGACCCACTGGACAGGCATCTGAAGCTTTCTTT
V gene: TRBV5-1; J gene: TRBJ1-1; D gene: NA; clone size: many; CDR3 protein: CASSPHGDTEAFF; CDR3 DNA: TGCGCCAGCAGCCCTCACGGGGACACTGAAGCTTTCTTT
V gene: TRBV6-5; J gene: TRBJ2-7; D gene: NA; clone size: NA; CDR3 protein: CASRPSITGWGEQYF; CDR3 DNA: TGTGCCAGCAGACCCTCAATAACAGGATGGGGCGAGCAGTACTTC
V gene: TRBV6-5; J gene: TRBJ1-6; D gene: NA; clone size: many; CDR3 protein: CASSYSGSSSYNSPLHF; CDR3 DNA: TGTGCCAGCAGTTACTCAGGCAGTAGCTCCTATAATTCACCCCTCCACTTT
V gene: TRBV24-1; J gene: TRBJ1-2; D gene: NA; clone size: NA; CDR3 protein: CATSGKRYFGGYTF; CDR3 DNA: TGTGCCACCAGTGGAAAGCGTTACTTTGGGGGCTACACCTTC
V gene: TRBV7-2; J gene: TRBJ1-6; D gene: NA; clone size: many; CDR3 protein: CASSFPGAGLNSPLHF; CDR3 DNA: TGTGCCAGCAGCTTCCCCGGGGCAGGGCTCAATTCACCCCTCCACTTT
V gene: TRBV7-3; J gene: TRBJ2-3; D gene: TRBD2; clone size: many; CDR3 protein: CASSSGLAGEGDTQYF; CDR3 DNA: TGTGCCAGCAGCTCAGGACTAGCGGGGGAAGGAGATACGCAGTATTTT
V gene: TRBV4-1; J gene: TRBJ1-2; D gene: TRBD1; clone size: many; CDR3 protein: CASSQDPDRAYGYTF; CDR3 DNA: TGCGCCAGCAGCCAAGATCCCGACAGGGCCTATGGCTACACCTTC
V gene: TRBV3-1; J gene: TRBJ1-1; D gene: NA; clone size: many; CDR3 protein: CASSQDRRSGAFF; CDR3 DNA: TGTGCCAGCAGCCAAGACCGCAGGTCAGGAGCTTTCTTT
V gene: TRBV12-3/TRBV12-4; J gene: TRBJ2-2; D gene: NA; clone size: few; CDR3 protein: CASRQGSGELFF; CDR3 DNA: TGTGCCAGCAGACAGGGAAGCGGGGAGCTGTTTTTT
V gene: TRBV5-1; J gene: TRBJ2-3; D gene: TRBD2; clone size: many; CDR3 protein: CASSGGPLAGVTDTQYF; CDR3 DNA: TGCGCCAGCAGCGGGGGACCACTAGCGGGGGTCACAGATACGCAGTATTTT